The entry below gives a single TCR beta chain sequence along with its context. As yet, its antigen is unknown. The data were obtained in a study of monozygotic twins with inflammatory bowel disease. Overall study findings and caveats: Immunosuppressive treatments were not uniform, and this may have added variability to patient repertoires.

Germline CDR1 reads SGHDT; CDR2 reads YYEEEE. CDR3 length: 16 amino acids. Using the 5' RACE reads, TCRdb records one entry per CDR3 protein without DNA. Seen in this sample are a few hundred thousand distinct CDR3 sequences; the ten most common clones hold around 2.6%. This receptor was taken from a human donor with ulcerative colitis or Crohn's disease, or a healthy co-twin of an affected twin (not recorded which). The chain joins TRBV5-6 to TRBJ2-7. The sample consisted of blood. The CDR3 here is CASSLLLLQASYEQYF.